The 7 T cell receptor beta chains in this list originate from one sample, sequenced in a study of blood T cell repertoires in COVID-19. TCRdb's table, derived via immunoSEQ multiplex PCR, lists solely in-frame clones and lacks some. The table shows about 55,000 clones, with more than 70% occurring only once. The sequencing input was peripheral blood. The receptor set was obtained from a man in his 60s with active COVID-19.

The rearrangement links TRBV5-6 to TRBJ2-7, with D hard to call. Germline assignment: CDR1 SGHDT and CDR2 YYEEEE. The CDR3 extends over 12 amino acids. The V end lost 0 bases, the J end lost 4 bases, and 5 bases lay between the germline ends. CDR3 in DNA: TGTGCCAGCAGCTTGGCACAGTACGAGCAGTACTTC. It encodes CASSLAQYEQYF.

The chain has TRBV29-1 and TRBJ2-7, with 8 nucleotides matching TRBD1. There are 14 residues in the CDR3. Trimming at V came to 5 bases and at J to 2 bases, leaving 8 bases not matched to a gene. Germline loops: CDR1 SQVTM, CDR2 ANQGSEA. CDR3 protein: CSVSGQVGPYEQYF. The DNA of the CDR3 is TGCAGCGTTTCGGGACAGGTGGGTCCCTACGAGCAGTACTTC.

CDR3 coding DNA: TGCGCCAGCAGTCCAGGGGGCGATCAGCCCCAGCATTTT. Translating gives CASSPGGDQPQHF. This chain connects TRBV10-1 to TRBJ1-5, with TRBD1 identical over 8 bases. Germline assignment: CDR1 WNHNN and CDR2 SYGVQD (reference sequence). V gave up 5 bases and J gave up 5 bases; unmatched junction bases: 2. The length of the CDR3 is 13 residues.

This chain's CDR3 is CASSLQSSGNTIYF. The CDR3 bases are TGTGCCAGCAGCCTACAGAGCTCTGGAAACACCATATATTTT. J is TRBJ1-3 and V is TRBV3-1 (or the pseudogene TRBV3-2); D gene uncertain. The CDR3 is 14 amino acids. Looked up from germline, CDR1 is LGHDT and CDR2 is YNNKEL (reference sequence). Between the trimmed V and J ends, which lost 4 bases and 0 bases, there was a span of 7 bases.

Written as DNA, the CDR3 is TGTGCCAGCAGCCAATTAGGACAGGGAGGGGACTACGAGCAGTACTTC. Translating it yields CASSQLGQGGDYEQYF. The chain carries TRBV4-2 and TRBJ2-7; weak D call: TRBD1 (8 bases). Germline V gene lookup returns CDR1 LGHNA and CDR2 YNFKEQ. The CDR3 totals 16 residues. Trimming pared 2 bases from V and 3 bases from J, leaving 17 bases between.

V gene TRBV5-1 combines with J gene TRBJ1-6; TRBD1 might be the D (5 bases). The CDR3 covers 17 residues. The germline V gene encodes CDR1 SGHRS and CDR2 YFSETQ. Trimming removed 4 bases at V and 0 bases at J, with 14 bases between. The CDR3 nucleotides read TGCGCCAGCAGCCGCCAGACAGCCAGCTCCTATAATTCACCCCTCCACTTT. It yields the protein CASSRQTASSYNSPLHF.

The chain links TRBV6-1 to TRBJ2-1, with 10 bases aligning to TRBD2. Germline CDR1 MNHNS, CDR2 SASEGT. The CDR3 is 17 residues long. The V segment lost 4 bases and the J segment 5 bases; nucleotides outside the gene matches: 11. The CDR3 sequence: CASSAHGGAGGNNEQFF. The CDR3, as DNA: TGTGCCAGCAGTGCCCACGGTGGAGCGGGAGGGAACAATGAGCAGTTCTTC.